One and the same sample provided the 32 T cell receptor beta chains below, sequenced in a study of cytomegalovirus exposure and HLA in healthy donors. Researchers ran the PCR with 60 Vbeta and 13 Jbeta primers. The table came from immunoSEQ multiplex PCR; TCRdb's copy has only in-frame clones and leaves some out. This repertoire includes 80,000 or so clones. What was sequenced was PBMCs. Receptors originate from a woman aged 30 to 39 in good health and CMV-seronegative.

The chain carries TRBV5-1 and TRBJ1-1; D gene uncertain. This CDR3 has 13 residues. V dropped 0 bases and J dropped 2 bases, with 5 bases sitting between them. CDR1 and CDR2 (germline): SGHRS, YFSETQ. CDR3 protein: CASSLDLNTEAFF. Here the CDR3 DNA reads TGCGCCAGCAGCTTGGACTTAAACACTGAAGCTTTCTTT.

V is TRBV19 and J is TRBJ1-5, with D maybe TRBD1 (6 bases). Germline V gives CDR1 LNHDA, CDR2 SQIVND (reference sequence). This CDR3 has 14 amino acids. The V end lost 3 bases, the J end lost 5 bases, and 11 bases lay between the germline ends. CDR3: CASSMDSLYQPQHF. In DNA form, the CDR3 reads TGTGCCAGTAGTATGGACAGCCTTTATCAGCCCCAGCATTTT.

The CDR3: CASSLSDSYGYTF. As DNA, the CDR3 is TGTGCCAGTAGTTTATCGGACAGCTATGGCTACACCTTC. This sequence joins TRBV19 and TRBJ1-2; TRBD1 might be the D (6 bases). Looked up from germline, CDR1 is LNHDA and CDR2 is SQIVND (reference sequence). The CDR3 is made up of 13 amino acids. Trimming cost V 5 bases and J 4 bases, with 11 bases left between them.

The chain combines TRBV19 with TRBJ2-7, with 10 bases identical to TRBD1. Germline lookup yields CDR1 LNHDA and CDR2 SQIVND (reference sequence). This CDR3 contains 14 residues. J was trimmed by 3 bases and V by 5 bases; bases with no gene match: 4. CDR3: CASSSRTGGYEQYF. CDR3 nucleotides: TGTGCCAGTAGTTCCCGGACAGGGGGCTACGAGCAGTACTTC.

V usage is TRBV29-1 and J usage is TRBJ1-3; D is possibly TRBD1 or TRBD2 (8 bases each). The DNA end favors TRBJ2-2, so the J call may be wrong. This CDR3 region has 13 residues. In germline, CDR1 is SQVTM, CDR2 ANQGSEA. CDR3 sequence: CSIRQGTSGELFF. CDR3 coding DNA: TGCAGCATCCGACAGGGGACTAGCGGGGAGCTGTTTTTT.

The chain employs TRBV5-4 and TRBJ2-2, with 11 bases that match TRBD2. Trimming at V came to 0 bases and at J to 0 bases, leaving 4 bases not matched to a gene. Germline-derived CDR1 and CDR2 are SGHNT and YYREEE (reference sequence). CDR3 length: 18 amino acids. CDR3 loop: CASSLGLAGNANTGELFF. CDR3 coding DNA: TGTGCCAGCAGCTTGGGACTAGCGGGAAACGCGAACACCGGGGAGCTGTTTTTT.

The chain combines TRBV25-1 with TRBJ2-1; 7 positions match TRBD2. The V gene's germline CDR1 is MGHDK and CDR2 SYGVNS. Trimming cost V 2 bases and J 5 bases; bases outside gene matches: 9. The CDR3 extends over 16 amino acids. This chain's CDR3 is CASSESLGLDDNEQFF. In nucleotides, the CDR3 is TGTGCCAGCAGTGAAAGTTTAGGACTAGACGACAATGAGCAGTTCTTC.

The J gene is TRBJ2-1, the V gene TRBV27, with 8 bases lining up with TRBD2. CDR3 size: 15 residues. CDR1 and CDR2 (germline): MNHEY, SMNVEV (reference sequence). V was clipped by 5 bases and J by 3 bases; unmatched bases: 6. Here the CDR3 reads CASSVAGTNYNEQFF. CDR3 nucleotides: TGTGCCAGCAGTGTAGCGGGAACTAACTACAATGAGCAGTTCTTC.

For this clone: Its ends do not fully match the called genes, so a read error is possible. The chain is built from TRBV30 and TRBJ2-2; 8 bases are shared with TRBD2. This CDR3 region has 15 residues. Looked up from germline, CDR1 is GTSNPN and CDR2 is SVGIG (reference sequence). CDR3: CAGSRPGGDTGELFF. CDR3 in DNA: TGTGCCGGGAGTAGGCCGGGAGGGGACACCGGGGAGCTGTTTTTT. Variable domain in full (rest from reference TRBV30 and TRBJ2-2): SQTIHQWPATLVQPVGSPLSLECTVEGTSNPNLYWYRQAAGRGLQLLFYSVGIGQISSEVPQNLSASRPQDRQFILSSKKLLLSDSGFYLCAGSRPGGDTGELFFGEGSRLTVL.

The chain links TRBV14 to TRBJ2-1; D may be TRBD2 (6 bases). CDR3 length: 18 residues. CDR1 is SGHDN, CDR2 FVKESK, per germline. With 0 bases removed from V and 8 bases from J, the gap between germline ends came to 23 bases. The CDR3 spells CASSQDHTTAGRFYEQFF. In nucleotides, the CDR3 is TGTGCCAGCAGCCAAGATCACACAACGGCAGGGAGGTTCTATGAGCAGTTCTTC.

This rearrangement joins TRBV2 to TRBJ2-7; D not resolved. The ends were cut back, 1 base at V and 0 bases at J, with 7 bases in the middle. The germline V gene encodes CDR1 SNHLY and CDR2 FYNNEI. The CDR3 covers 14 residues. CDR3 bases: TGTGCCAGCAGTGAAGTTAGGAGCTCCTACGAGCAGTACTTC. Protein product: CASSEVRSSYEQYF.

V and J are TRBV30 and TRBJ2-1, with 10 bases that match TRBD1. This CDR3 has 17 residues. V gave up 4 bases and J gave up 5 bases; unmatched junction bases: 14. Germline V gene lookup returns CDR1 GTSNPN and CDR2 SVGIG (reference sequence). The CDR3 loop is CAWNIPRTGGLDNEQFF. The CDR3 region has the DNA TGTGCCTGGAATATACCGCGGACAGGGGGTCTCGACAATGAGCAGTTCTTC.

V usage is TRBV19 and J usage is TRBJ2-3; D may be TRBD2 (5 bases). Germline V gives CDR1 LNHDA, CDR2 SQIVND (reference sequence). CDR3 length: 12 residues. The ends were cut back, 7 bases at V and 5 bases at J, with 10 bases in the middle. CDR3 protein: CASTGGGDTQYF. CDR3 bases: TGTGCCAGTACGGGCGGAGGAGATACGCAGTATTTT.

The chain employs TRBV5-1 and TRBJ2-3, with 8 positions matching TRBD2. The CDR3 covers 16 residues. V lost 0 bases, J lost 1 base, and 4 bases stayed unmatched. Germline CDR1 SGHRS, CDR2 YFSETQ. The CDR3 sequence: CASSLVAGLGTDTQYF. CDR3 DNA sequence: TGCGCCAGCAGCTTGGTAGCGGGACTAGGCACAGATACGCAGTATTTT.

The chain joins TRBV18 to TRBJ1-1; 8 bases match TRBD1. The CDR3 runs 17 residues. Germline loops: CDR1 KGHSH, CDR2 LQKENI. V shed 3 bases and J 2 bases; nucleotides not matched to a gene: 11. CDR3 in DNA: TGTGCCAGCTCACCCCTTGGGACAGGCCGCCTAAACACTGAAGCTTTCTTT. Its translation is CASSPLGTGRLNTEAFF.

This chain joins TRBV7-9 and TRBJ2-5, with 12 bases matching TRBD2. J was trimmed by 2 bases and V by 5 bases; bases with no gene match: 3. Germline V gene lookup returns CDR1 SEHNR and CDR2 FQNEAQ (reference sequence). The CDR3 covers 15 residues. Here the CDR3 reads CASSPGLAGQETQYF. Written as DNA, the CDR3 is TGTGCCAGCAGCCCCGGACTAGCGGGACAAGAGACCCAGTACTTC.

The chain carries TRBV19 and TRBJ1-5; D unclear. This CDR3 is 12 amino acids long. V dropped 3 bases and J dropped 4 bases, with 4 bases sitting between them. Germline V gene lookup returns CDR1 LNHDA and CDR2 SQIVND (reference sequence). CDR3 loop: CASSIPNQPQHF. CDR3 in DNA: TGTGCCAGTAGTATTCCGAATCAGCCCCAGCATTTT.

V gene TRBV28 combines with J gene TRBJ1-5; 8 bases line up with TRBD1. The germline V gene has CDR1 MDHEN and CDR2 SYDVKM. CDR3 length: 15 amino acids. Trimming cost V 4 bases and J 7 bases; bases outside gene matches: 9. CDR3 DNA: TGTGCCAGCAGTTCCCACAGGGGGTGGGGGCAGCCCCAGCATTTT. It specifies CASSSHRGWGQPQHF.

The chain uses TRBV30 and TRBJ2-6; a weak D match, TRBD1 (5 bases). Germline lookup yields CDR1 GTSNPN and CDR2 SVGIG (reference sequence). Deletions cut 1 base from V and 1 base from J, with 8 bases between. The CDR3 has 15 residues. CDR3 protein: CAWSGRASGANVLTF. The DNA for the CDR3 is TGTGCCTGGAGTGGCAGGGCGTCTGGGGCCAACGTCCTGACTTTC.

The CDR3 DNA is TGTGCCAGCTCACCTCAGGGAATCCGGTACGACAATGAGCAGTTCTTC. It specifies CASSPQGIRYDNEQFF. V and J are TRBV18 and TRBJ2-1, with a weak D call TRBD1 (5 bases). CDR1 is KGHSH and CDR2 is LQKENI in the germline V gene. The V end was cut by 3 bases, the J end by 5 bases, with 17 bases between. CDR3 size: 16 residues. Drawing the rest from reference TRBV18 and TRBJ2-1, the complete variable domain is NAGVMQNPRHLVRRRGQEARLRCSPMKGHSHVYWYRQLPEEGLKFMVYLQKENIIDESGMPKERFSAEFPKEGPSILRIQQVVRGDSAAYFCASSPQGIRYDNEQFFGPGTRLTVL.

The rearrangement links TRBV27 to TRBJ2-3, with TRBD2 matching over 7 bases. The J segment lost 5 bases and the V segment lost 3 bases, leaving 5 bases of the junction unmatched. Per the germline V gene, CDR1 is MNHEY and CDR2 is SMNVEV (reference sequence). The CDR3 runs to 14 residues. CDR3 residues: CASSFSPSGDTQYF. The CDR3 DNA reads TGTGCCAGCAGTTTTTCACCTAGCGGAGATACGCAGTATTTT.

The V and J genes are TRBV5-4 and TRBJ2-2; possibly TRBD2 for D (5 bases). Germline CDR1 SGHNT, CDR2 YYREEE (reference sequence). Trimming left V 4 bases short and J 2 bases short, with 9 bases between. This CDR3 spans 14 amino acids. The CDR3 protein is CASSPGTNTGELFF. DNA for the CDR3: TGTGCCAGCAGCCCGGGAACTAACACCGGGGAGCTGTTTTTT.

For this clone: Other DNA sequences in the same sample also yield this CDR3. The chain carries TRBV5-1 and TRBJ2-5; 12 bases are shared with TRBD1. Germline V CDR1 and CDR2: SGHRS, YFSETQ. The CDR3 loop spans 15 amino acids. V lost 4 bases and J lost 4; bases outside the gene matches: 5. CDR3 residues: CASSEGQGAGETQYF. DNA of the CDR3: TGCGCCAGCAGCGAGGGACAGGGGGCGGGAGAGACCCAGTACTTC.

The V and J genes are TRBV4-1 and TRBJ1-1; D remains ambiguous. Germline CDR1 reads MGHRA; CDR2 reads YSYEKL. The CDR3 spans 15 residues. V was trimmed by 3 bases and J by 6 bases, leaving 17 bases between them. As DNA, the CDR3 is TGCGCCAGCAGCCACTCGCCGGGGTTTCTTTCTGAAGCTTTCTTT. Protein: CASSHSPGFLSEAFF.

V gene TRBV7-2 combines with J gene TRBJ2-3, with 11 bases fitting TRBD2. Germline-derived CDR1 and CDR2 are SGHTA and FQGNSA. V shed 5 bases, J shed 6 bases, and the junction held 7 bases outside the gene matches. The CDR3 contains 15 residues. The chain's CDR3 is CASSRVSGGADTQYF. As DNA, the CDR3 is TGTGCCAGCAGCCGCGTTAGCGGGGGGGCGGATACGCAGTATTTT.

The chain links TRBV6-1 to TRBJ2-7; 12 bases align to TRBD1. Germline V gene data show CDR1 as MNHNS and CDR2 as SASEGT. This CDR3 region has 15 residues. Trimming at V came to 3 bases and at J to 4 bases, leaving 4 bases not matched to a gene. This CDR3 reads CASSDGTGGAYEQYF. For the CDR3, the DNA is TGTGCCAGCAGTGATGGGACAGGGGGCGCGTACGAGCAGTACTTC.

The chain has TRBV5-1 and TRBJ2-3, with 7 nucleotides matching TRBD2. J gave up 5 bases and V 0 bases, and 6 bases lay outside the gene matches. Germline loops: CDR1 SGHRS, CDR2 YFSETQ. The CDR3 sequence is 15 residues long. The CDR3 spells CASSLVGREEDTQYF. The CDR3 coding sequence is TGCGCCAGCAGCTTGGTGGGTCGGGAGGAAGATACGCAGTATTTT.

The chain couples TRBV29-1 to TRBJ1-1; the D is unclear. The CDR3 totals 10 residues. Germline CDR1 reads SQVTM; CDR2 reads ANQGSEA. V was pared by 3 bases and J by 10 bases, with 9 bases between. CDR3 residues: CSVEEVVAFF. The CDR3 region has the DNA TGCAGCGTTGAGGAGGTGGTAGCTTTCTTT.

The CDR3 nucleotides are TGTGCCAGCAGTTTATCGGGGAGCCGCGCTAACTATGGCTACACCTTC. Translated: CASSLSGSRANYGYTF. The chain has TRBV27 and TRBJ1-2; no firm D call. With 0 bases removed from V and 0 bases from J, the gap between germline ends came to 11 bases. Germline CDR1 and CDR2: MNHEY and SMNVEV (reference sequence). The CDR3 extends over 16 amino acids.

J is TRBJ1-1 and V is TRBV5-1; no firm D call. The CDR3 is 13 amino acids. V lost 4 bases and J 3 bases, leaving 10 bases between the germline ends. Germline CDR1 and CDR2: SGHRS and YFSETQ. The CDR3, as DNA: TGCGCCAGCAGCAGAGCAGAGGACACTGAAGCTTTCTTT. Translated, it gives CASSRAEDTEAFF.

V usage is TRBV5-1 and J usage is TRBJ2-3; TRBD2 matches at 7 bases. The junction had 7 bases not matched to a gene; V was cut back by 5 bases and J by 4 bases. Germline V gives CDR1 SGHRS, CDR2 YFSETQ. CDR3 length: 14 amino acids. CDR3 nucleotide sequence: TGCGCCAGCAGTCCGAGCGGGAAGGCAGATACGCAGTATTTT. The encoded protein is CASSPSGKADTQYF.

The J gene is TRBJ1-2, the V gene TRBV6-1, with 7 bases that match TRBD1. The CDR3 contains 17 residues. CDR1 and CDR2 (germline): MNHNS, SASEGT. Trimming removed 2 bases from V and 2 bases from J; junction bases left unmatched: 11. For the CDR3, the DNA is TGTGCCAGCAGTGAATTTGTCCGGGACAGCGCCAACTATGGCTACACCTTC. It translates to CASSEFVRDSANYGYTF.